This T cell receptor beta chain was identified in a study of cytomegalovirus exposure and HLA in healthy donors. Overall study findings and caveats: Investigators reported 164 TCR beta chains as tied to cytomegalovirus. Productive rates of about 87% or about 30% were seen for most TCR beta V segments in an earlier analysis.

With 60 Vbeta and 13 Jbeta primers, the PCR was carried out. Produced via immunoSEQ multiplex PCR; TCRdb's table is partial and in-frame only. This sample has approximately 120,000 clones, with approximately 80% found just once. CDR3 size: 11 residues. Trimming stripped 3 bases from V and 2 bases from J, with 2 bases between. CDR1 is KGHSH, CDR2 LQKENI, per germline. Notes on this clone: The target antigen is unknown.

The rearrangement links TRBV18 to TRBJ2-7; unclear D gene. The TCR sequence derives from a woman between 35 and 50 years old in good health and CMV-seropositive. The sequenced sample was PBMCs. CDR3 amino acids: CASSPAYEQYF. CDR3 bases: TGTGCCAGCTCACCCGCCTACGAGCAGTACTTC.